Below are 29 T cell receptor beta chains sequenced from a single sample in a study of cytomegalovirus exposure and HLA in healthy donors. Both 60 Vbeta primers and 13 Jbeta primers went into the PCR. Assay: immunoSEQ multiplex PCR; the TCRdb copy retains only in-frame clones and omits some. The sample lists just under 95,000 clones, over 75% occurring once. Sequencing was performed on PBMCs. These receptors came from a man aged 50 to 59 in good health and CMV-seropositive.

CDR3 coding DNA: TGTGCCAGCAGCTTAAGAGAGGGAGACACCATATATTTT. Its protein product is CASSLREGDTIYF. The chain combines TRBV7-3 with TRBJ1-3; D gene uncertain. Germline lookup yields CDR1 SGHTA and CDR2 FQGTGA. Trimming removed 1 base from V and 8 bases from J, with 9 bases in between. This CDR3 has 13 amino acids.

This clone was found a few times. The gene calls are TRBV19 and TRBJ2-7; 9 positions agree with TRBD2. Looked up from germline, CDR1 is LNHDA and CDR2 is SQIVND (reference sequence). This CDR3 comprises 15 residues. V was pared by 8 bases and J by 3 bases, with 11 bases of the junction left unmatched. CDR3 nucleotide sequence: TGTGCCAGTCGAGAGTCGATAGCGGGGGTCTACGAGCAGTACTTC. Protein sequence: CASRESIAGVYEQYF. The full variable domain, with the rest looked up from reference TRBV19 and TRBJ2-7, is DGGITQSPKYLFRKEGQNVTLSCEQNLNHDAMYWYRQDPGQGLRLIYYSQIVNDFQKGDIAEGYSVSREKKESFPLTVTSAQKNPTAFYLCASRESIAGVYEQYFGPGTRLTVT.

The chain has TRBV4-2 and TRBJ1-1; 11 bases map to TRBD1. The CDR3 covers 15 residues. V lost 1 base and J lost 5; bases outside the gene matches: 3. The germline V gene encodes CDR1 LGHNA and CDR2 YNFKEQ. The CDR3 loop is CASSQGGTGGTEAFF. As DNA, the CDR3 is TGTGCCAGCAGCCAAGGAGGGACAGGGGGGACTGAAGCTTTCTTT.

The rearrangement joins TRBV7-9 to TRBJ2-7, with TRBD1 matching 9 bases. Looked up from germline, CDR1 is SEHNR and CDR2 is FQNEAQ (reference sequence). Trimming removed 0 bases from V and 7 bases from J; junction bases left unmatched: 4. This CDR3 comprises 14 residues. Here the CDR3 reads CASSLAGTGSEQYF. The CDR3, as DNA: TGTGCCAGCAGCTTAGCCGGGACAGGGAGTGAGCAGTACTTC. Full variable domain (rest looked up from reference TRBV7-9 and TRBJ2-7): DTGVSQNPRHKITKRGQNVTFRCDPISEHNRLYWYRQTLGQGPEFLTYFQNEAQLEKSRLLSDRFSAERPKGSFSTLEIQRTEQGDSAMYLCASSLAGTGSEQYFGPGTRLTVT.

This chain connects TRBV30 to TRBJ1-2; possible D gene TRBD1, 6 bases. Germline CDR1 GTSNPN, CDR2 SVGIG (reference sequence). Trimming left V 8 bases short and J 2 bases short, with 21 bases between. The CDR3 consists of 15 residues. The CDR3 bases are TGTGCCACATCTACAGCGGGACATTCGAACTATGGCTACACCTTC. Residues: CATSTAGHSNYGYTF.

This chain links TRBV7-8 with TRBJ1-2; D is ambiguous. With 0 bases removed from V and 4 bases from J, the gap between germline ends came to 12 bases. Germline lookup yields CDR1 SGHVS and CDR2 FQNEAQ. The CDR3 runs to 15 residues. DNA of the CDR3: TGTGCCAGCAGCTTAGCGGAAAATACAGTCTATGGCTACACCTTC. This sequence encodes CASSLAENTVYGYTF.

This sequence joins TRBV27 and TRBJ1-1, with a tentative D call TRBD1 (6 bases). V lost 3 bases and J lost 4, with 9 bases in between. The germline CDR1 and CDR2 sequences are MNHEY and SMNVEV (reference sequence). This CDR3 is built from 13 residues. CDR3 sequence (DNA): TGTGCCAGCAGTTTTAAGGGGGTCACTGAAGCTTTCTTT. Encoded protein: CASSFKGVTEAFF.

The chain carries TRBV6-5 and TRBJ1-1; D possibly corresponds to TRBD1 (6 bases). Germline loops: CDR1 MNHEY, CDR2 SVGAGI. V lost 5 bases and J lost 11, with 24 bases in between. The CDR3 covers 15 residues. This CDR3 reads CASSPLQGQGKRAFF. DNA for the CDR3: TGTGCCAGCAGTCCCCTACAGGGCCAAGGGAAACGGGCTTTCTTT.

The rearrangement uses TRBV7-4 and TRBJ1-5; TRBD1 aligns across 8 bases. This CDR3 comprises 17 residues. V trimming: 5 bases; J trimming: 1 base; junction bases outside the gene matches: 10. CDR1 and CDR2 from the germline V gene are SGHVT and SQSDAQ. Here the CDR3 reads CASSRRQGRWSNQPQHF. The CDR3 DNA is TGTGCCAGCAGCCGCCGACAGGGGCGATGGAGCAATCAGCCCCAGCATTTT.

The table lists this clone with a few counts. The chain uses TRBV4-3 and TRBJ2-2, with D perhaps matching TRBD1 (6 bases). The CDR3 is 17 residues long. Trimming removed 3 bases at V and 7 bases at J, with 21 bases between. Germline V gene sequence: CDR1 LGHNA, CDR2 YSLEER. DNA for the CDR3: TGCGCCAGCAGCCACTTGTTCAGGGGCCCGGAGAGCGGGGAGCTGTTTTTT. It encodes CASSHLFRGPESGELFF.

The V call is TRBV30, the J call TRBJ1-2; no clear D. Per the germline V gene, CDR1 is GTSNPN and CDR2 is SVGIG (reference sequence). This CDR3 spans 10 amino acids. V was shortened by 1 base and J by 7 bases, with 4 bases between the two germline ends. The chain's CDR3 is CAWSARGYTF. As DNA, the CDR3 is TGTGCCTGGAGTGCCCGTGGCTACACCTTC.

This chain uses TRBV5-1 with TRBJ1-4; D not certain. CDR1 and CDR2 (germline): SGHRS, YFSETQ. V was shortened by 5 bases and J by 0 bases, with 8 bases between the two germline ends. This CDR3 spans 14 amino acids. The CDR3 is CASRESATNEKLFF. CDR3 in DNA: TGCGCCAGCAGAGAGTCTGCAACTAATGAAAAACTGTTTTTT. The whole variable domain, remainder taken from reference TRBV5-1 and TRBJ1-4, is KAGVTQTPRYLIKTRGQQVTLSCSPISGHRSVSWYQQTPGQGLQFLFEYFSETQRNKGNFPGRFSGRQFSNSRSEMNVSTLELGDSALYLCASRESATNEKLFFGSGTQLSVL.

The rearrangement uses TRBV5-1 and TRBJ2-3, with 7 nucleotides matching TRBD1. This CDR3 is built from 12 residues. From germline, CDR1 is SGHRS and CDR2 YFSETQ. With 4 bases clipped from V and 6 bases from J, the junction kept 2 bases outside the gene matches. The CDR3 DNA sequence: TGCGCCAGCAGCCCGACAGGGGATACGCAGTATTTT. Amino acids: CASSPTGDTQYF.

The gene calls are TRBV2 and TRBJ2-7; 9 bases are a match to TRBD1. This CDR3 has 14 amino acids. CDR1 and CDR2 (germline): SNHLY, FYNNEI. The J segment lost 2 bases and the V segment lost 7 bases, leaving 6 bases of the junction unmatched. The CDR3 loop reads CASNQQGAAYEQYF. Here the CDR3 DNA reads TGTGCCAGCAATCAACAGGGGGCTGCCTACGAGCAGTACTTC.

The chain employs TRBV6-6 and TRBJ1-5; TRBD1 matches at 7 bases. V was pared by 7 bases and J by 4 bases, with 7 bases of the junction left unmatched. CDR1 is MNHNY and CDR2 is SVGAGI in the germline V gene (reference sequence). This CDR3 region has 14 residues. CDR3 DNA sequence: TGTGCCAGCATCCAGGGACAGCGAAATCAGCCCCAGCATTTT. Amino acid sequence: CASIQGQRNQPQHF.

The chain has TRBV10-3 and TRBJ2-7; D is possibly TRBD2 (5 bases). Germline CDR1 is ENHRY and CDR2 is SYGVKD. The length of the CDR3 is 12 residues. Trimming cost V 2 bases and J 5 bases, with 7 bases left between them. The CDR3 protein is CAISEPEDEQYF. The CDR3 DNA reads TGTGCCATCAGTGAGCCGGAGGACGAGCAGTACTTC.

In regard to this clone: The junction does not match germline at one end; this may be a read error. The CDR3 sequence: CASSELLSAVF. The CDR3, as DNA: TGTGCCAGCAGTGAACTGCTATCCGCGGTATTT. V and J are TRBV2 and TRBJ2-3; D gene uncertain. Germline V gene lookup returns CDR1 SNHLY and CDR2 FYNNEI. CDR3 length: 11 amino acids.

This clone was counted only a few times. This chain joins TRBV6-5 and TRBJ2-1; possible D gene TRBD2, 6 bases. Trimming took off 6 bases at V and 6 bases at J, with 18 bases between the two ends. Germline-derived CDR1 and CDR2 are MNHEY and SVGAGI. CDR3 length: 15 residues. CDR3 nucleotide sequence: TGTGCCAGCAGCAGGAGGATGGGGGGTACCAATGAGCAGTTCTTC. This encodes CASSRRMGGTNEQFF.

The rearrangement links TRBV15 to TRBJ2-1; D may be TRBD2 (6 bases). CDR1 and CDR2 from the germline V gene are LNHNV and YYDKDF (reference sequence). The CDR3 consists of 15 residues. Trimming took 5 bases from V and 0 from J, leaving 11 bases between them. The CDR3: CATSPGESSYNEQFF. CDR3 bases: TGTGCCACCAGCCCGGGGGAAAGCTCCTACAATGAGCAGTTCTTC.

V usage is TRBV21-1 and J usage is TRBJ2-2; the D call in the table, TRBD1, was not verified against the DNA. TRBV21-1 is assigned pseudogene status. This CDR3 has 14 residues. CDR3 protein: CASSLHQMSGELFF. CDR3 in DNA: TGTGCCAGCAGCCTTCATCAGATGTCCGGGGAGCTGTTTTTT.

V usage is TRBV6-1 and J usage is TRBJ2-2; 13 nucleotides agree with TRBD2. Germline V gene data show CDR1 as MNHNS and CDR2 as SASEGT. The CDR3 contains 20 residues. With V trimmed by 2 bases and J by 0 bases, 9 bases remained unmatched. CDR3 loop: CASSERPLAGGTANTGELFF. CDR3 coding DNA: TGTGCCAGCAGTGAACGCCCACTAGCGGGGGGGACCGCGAACACCGGGGAGCTGTTTTTT.

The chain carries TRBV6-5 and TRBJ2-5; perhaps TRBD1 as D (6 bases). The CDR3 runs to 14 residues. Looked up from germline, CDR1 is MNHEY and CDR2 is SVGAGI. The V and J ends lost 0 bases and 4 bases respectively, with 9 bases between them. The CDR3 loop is CASSYSGGSETQYF. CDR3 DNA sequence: TGTGCCAGCAGTTACTCAGGGGGTTCAGAGACCCAGTACTTC.

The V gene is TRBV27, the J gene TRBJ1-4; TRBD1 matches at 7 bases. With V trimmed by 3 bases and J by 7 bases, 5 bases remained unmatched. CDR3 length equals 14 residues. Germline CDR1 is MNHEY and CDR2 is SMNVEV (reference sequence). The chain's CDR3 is CASSFRQGGEKLFF. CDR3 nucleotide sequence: TGTGCCAGCAGTTTCCGACAGGGCGGTGAAAAACTGTTTTTT. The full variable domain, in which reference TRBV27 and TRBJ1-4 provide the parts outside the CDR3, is EAQVTQNPRYLITVTGKKLTVTCSQNMNHEYMSWYRQDPGLGLRQIYYSMNVEVTDKGDVPEGYKVSRKEKRNFPLILESPSPNQTSLYFCASSFRQGGEKLFFGSGTQLSVL.

This CDR3 reads CASSFGTSGGATDTQYF. The CDR3 coding sequence is TGTGCCAGCAGCTTTGGGACTAGCGGGGGGGCCACAGATACGCAGTATTTT. The chain recombines TRBV7-3 with TRBJ2-3, with 16 positions matching TRBD2. Germline assignment: CDR1 SGHTA and CDR2 FQGTGA. The CDR3 length is 17 residues. The junction had 2 bases not matched to a gene; V was cut back by 3 bases and J by 2 bases. The whole variable domain, filled in from reference TRBV7-3 and TRBJ2-3, reads GAGVSQTPSNKVTEKGKYVELRCDPISGHTALYWYRQSLGQGPEFLIYFQGTGAADDSGLPNDRFFAVRPEGSVSTLKIQRTERGDSAVYLCASSFGTSGGATDTQYFGPGTRLTVL.

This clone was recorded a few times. DNA for the CDR3: TGTGCCAGCAGCCAGGGACAGCCGAAAGGGGAGCAGTACTTC. This codes for CASSQGQPKGEQYF. The chain employs TRBV7-2 and TRBJ2-7; 7 nucleotides align to TRBD1. Unmatched junction bases numbered 11, after V lost 5 bases and J lost 7 bases. CDR1 and CDR2 (germline): SGHTA, FQGNSA. The CDR3 is 14 residues long.

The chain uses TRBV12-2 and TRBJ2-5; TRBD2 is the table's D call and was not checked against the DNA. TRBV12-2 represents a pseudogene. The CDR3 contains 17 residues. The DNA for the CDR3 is TGTGCAAGTCGCTCCCGCGATGGTAGCGGAGTCCAAGAGACCCAGTACTTC. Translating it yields CASRSRDGSGVQETQYF.

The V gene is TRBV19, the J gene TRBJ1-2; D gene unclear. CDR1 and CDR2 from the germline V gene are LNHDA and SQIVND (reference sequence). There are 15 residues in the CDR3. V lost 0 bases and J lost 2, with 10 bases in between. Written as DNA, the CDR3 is TGTGCCAGTAGTATAGATCACGTCAGAAACTATGGCTACACCTTC. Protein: CASSIDHVRNYGYTF.

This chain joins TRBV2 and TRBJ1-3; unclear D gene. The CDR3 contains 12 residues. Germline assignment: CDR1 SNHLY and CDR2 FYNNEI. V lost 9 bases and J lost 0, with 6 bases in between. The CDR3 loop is CARISSGNTIYF. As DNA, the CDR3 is TGTGCCAGAATTAGCTCTGGAAACACCATATATTTT.

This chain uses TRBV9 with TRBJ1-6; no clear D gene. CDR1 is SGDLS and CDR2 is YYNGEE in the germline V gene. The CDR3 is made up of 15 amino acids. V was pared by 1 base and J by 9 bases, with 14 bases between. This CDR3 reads CASSVYPGTSSPLHF. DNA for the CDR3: TGTGCCAGCAGCGTATACCCAGGCACAAGTTCACCCCTCCACTTT.